The present T cell receptor beta chain was sequenced within a study of CD8 T cell repertoires and HIV-1 epitope variants (TCRdb year 2020). For the study in its entirety: T cells were stimulated in separate culture wells with each of twenty-five peptides representing autologous and known Gag and Nef epitope variants. The epitopes tested covered three Gag epitope families plus Nef HW9 and YT9. T cells were enriched using the EasySep Human T Cell Enrichment Kit and were co-cultured with equal numbers of autologous T cell-negative cells serving as antigen-presenting cells. Cultures were maintained for around eleven days in IMDM with gentamicin, and half-media changes adding IL-2, IL-7 and IL-15 were performed on days 3 and 7. An aliquot of 1M T cells was saved as an uncultured baseline condition, separate from the 80 to 95 T cell cultures. A total of over 65 T cell cultures were run, with each culture condition done in triplicate except for one peptide, which was done in duplicate. A CMV, EBV and flu peptide pool, the Ebola AY9 epitope as negative control, and a no-peptide well were included as control conditions.

The EasySep Human CD8+ T Cell Enrichment Kit was used on day 10 to isolate CD8+ T cells from every culture. The immunoSEQ platform was used to sequence TCR beta CDR3 regions at survey depth. The QIAamp DNA micro kit was used to extract genomic DNA from every cultured and uncultured CD8+ T cell population. Per the authors' processing: Samples with fewer than 5,000 productive reads were excluded, which removed about 7% of the roughly 80 HIV peptide-stimulated cultures. A MANAFEST web app trimmed sequences to CDR3 and removed nonproductive sequences, CDR3s under 5 amino acids, and those not starting C or ending F/W. To count as antigen-specific, a clonotype had to be expanded in at least 2 of 3 replicates compared with the no-peptide control at FDR 0.01, and only within one epitope family. A frequency at least fivefold higher than in wells stimulated with peptides from other epitope families was additionally required for specific clonotypes. TCRdb limited this immuneACCESS table to in-frame rearrangements with V and J called. A share of clones is missing; checked studies link under half to unresolved V genes, and the rest is unexplained. V, J and clone size are those of that table, while D and trimming were read from the DNA. The sample yields thousands of clones; roughly 70% were counted once. The ten largest clones take up less than 45% of the sample.

This clone turned up a few times. The clone's antigen remains unknown. Per-nucleotide qualities are absent, and no much larger clonotype sits a single base away. Findings and caveats that apply to the study as a whole: The assay could identify only TCR beta chains and pointed to proliferation in response to antigen, not to T cell function or cytokine profile. The study identified eight to ten antigen-specific TCR beta clonotypes, 6 or 7 of which appeared to be cross-reactive for autologous or known escape epitope variants. A handful of clonotypes recognized the Nef KF9 family and one clonotype recognized the HW9 family, while no responses were seen to the TAALDMSHF plasma variant.

V is clipped by 4 bases and J by 2 bases, and the sequence between their germline boundaries is 14 bases long. CDR1 and CDR2 were assigned from the germline V gene (reference sequence) as MNHEY and SMNVEV. Spanning cysteine to phenylalanine, the CDR3 consists of 15 amino acids. Only the CDR3 region is kept as DNA, spanning 45 bases read in frame from base 1. The TCR was taken from a male donor with HIV. Sequencing used cultured CD8+ T cells derived from PBMCs. The chain employs TRBV27 and TRBJ1-1; there is no confident call for the D gene. This receptor carries the CDR3 CASSSLFTVNTEAFF. The DNA is as follows: TGTGCCAGCAGTTCCCTATTTACAGTAAACACTGAAGCTTTCTTT.